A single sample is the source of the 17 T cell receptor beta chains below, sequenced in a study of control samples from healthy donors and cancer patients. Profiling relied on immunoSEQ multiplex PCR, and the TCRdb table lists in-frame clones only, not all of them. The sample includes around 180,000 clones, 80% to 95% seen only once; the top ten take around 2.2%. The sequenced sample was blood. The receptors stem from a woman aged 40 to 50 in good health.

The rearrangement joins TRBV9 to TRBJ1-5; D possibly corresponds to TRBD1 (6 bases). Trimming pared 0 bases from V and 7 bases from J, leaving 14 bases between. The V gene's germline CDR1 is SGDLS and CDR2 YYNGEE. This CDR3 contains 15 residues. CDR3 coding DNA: TGTGCCAGCAGCGTAGGAGGGGGGCAAGGACAGCCCCAGCATTTT. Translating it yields CASSVGGGQGQPQHF. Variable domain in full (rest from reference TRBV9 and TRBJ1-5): DSGVTQTPKHLITATGQRVTLRCSPRSGDLSVYWYQQSLDQGLQFLIQYYNGEERAKGNILERFSAQQFPDLHSELNLSSLELGDSALYFCASSVGGGQGQPQHFGDGTRLSIL.

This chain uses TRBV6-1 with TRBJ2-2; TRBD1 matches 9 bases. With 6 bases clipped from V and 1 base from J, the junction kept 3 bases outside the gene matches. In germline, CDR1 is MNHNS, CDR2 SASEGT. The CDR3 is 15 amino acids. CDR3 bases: TGTGCCAGCAGACCGGGACAGGGGAACACCGGGGAGCTGTTTTTT. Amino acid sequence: CASRPGQGNTGELFF.

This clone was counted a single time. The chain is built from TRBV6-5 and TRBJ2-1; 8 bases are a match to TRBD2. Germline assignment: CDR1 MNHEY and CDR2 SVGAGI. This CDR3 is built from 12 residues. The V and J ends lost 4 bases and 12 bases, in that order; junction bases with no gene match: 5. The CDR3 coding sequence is TGTGCCAGCAGTTCCACGGGGGGGTGGCAGTTCTTC. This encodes CASSSTGGWQFF.

The CDR3, as DNA: TGTGCCAGCAGTCTCGGGGGACTTCGCTACGAGCAGTACTTC. Its translation is CASSLGGLRYEQYF. V gene TRBV5-6 combines with J gene TRBJ2-7; tentatively, D is TRBD2 (6 bases). The CDR3 consists of 14 residues. Trimming pared 5 bases from V and 3 bases from J, leaving 15 bases between. CDR1 is SGHDT and CDR2 is YYEEEE in the germline V gene.

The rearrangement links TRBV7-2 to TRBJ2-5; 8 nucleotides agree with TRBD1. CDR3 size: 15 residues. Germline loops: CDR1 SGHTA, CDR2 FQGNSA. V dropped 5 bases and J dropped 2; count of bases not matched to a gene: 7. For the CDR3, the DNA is TGTGCCAGCAGCCCCCGGACAGGGAGACAAGAGACCCAGTACTTC. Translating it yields CASSPRTGRQETQYF. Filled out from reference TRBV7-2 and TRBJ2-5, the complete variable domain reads GAGVSQSPSNKVTEKGKDVELRCDPISGHTALYWYRQSLGQGLEFLIYFQGNSAPDKSGLPSDRFSAERTGGSVSTLTIQRTQQEDSAVYLCASSPRTGRQETQYFGPGTRLLVL.

This CDR3 reads CATSDLRDSTDTQYF. Written as DNA, the CDR3 is TGTGCCACCAGTGATTTGAGGGACAGCACAGATACGCAGTATTTT. The V gene is TRBV24-1, the J gene TRBJ2-3; D assignment may be TRBD1 or TRBD2 (5 bases each). CDR3 length: 15 residues. V dropped 0 bases and J dropped 0 bases, with 6 bases sitting between them. Germline loops: CDR1 KGHDR, CDR2 SFDVKD.

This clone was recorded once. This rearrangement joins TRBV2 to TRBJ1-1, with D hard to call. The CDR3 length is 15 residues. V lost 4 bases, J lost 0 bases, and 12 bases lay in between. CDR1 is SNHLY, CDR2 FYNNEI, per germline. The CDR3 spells CASSGVVSMNTEAFF. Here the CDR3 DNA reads TGTGCCAGCAGTGGAGTGGTGTCGATGAACACTGAAGCTTTCTTT.

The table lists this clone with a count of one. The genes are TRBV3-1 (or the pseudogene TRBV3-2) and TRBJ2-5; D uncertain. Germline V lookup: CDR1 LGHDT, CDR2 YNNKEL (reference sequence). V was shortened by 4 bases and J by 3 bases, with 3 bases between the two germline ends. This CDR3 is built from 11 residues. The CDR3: CASSRKETQYF. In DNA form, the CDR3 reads TGTGCCAGCAGCCGAAAAGAGACCCAGTACTTC.

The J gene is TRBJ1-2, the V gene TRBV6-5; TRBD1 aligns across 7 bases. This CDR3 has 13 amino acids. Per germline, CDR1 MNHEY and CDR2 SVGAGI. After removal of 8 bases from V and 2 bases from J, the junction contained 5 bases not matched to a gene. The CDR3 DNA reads TGTGCCAGCTATTTGGGACAGAACTATGGCTACACCTTC. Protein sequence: CASYLGQNYGYTF.

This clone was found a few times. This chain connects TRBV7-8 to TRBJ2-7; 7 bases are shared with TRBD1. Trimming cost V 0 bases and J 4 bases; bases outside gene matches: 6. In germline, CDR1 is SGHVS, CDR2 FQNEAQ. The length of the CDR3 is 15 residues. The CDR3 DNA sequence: TGTGCCAGCAGCTTAGCGATGGACAGGTCGTACGAGCAGTACTTC. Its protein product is CASSLAMDRSYEQYF.

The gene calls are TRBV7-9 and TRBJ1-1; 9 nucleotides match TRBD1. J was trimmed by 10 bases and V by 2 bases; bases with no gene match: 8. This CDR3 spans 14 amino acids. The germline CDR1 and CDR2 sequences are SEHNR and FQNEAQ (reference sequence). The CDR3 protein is CASSLLGTGSVAFF. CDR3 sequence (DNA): TGTGCCAGCAGCTTACTAGGGACAGGGAGTGTAGCTTTCTTT. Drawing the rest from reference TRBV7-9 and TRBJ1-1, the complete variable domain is DTGVSQNPRHKITKRGQNVTFRCDPISEHNRLYWYRQTLGQGPEFLTYFQNEAQLEKSRLLSDRFSAERPKGSFSTLEIQRTEQGDSAMYLCASSLLGTGSVAFFGQGTRLTVV.

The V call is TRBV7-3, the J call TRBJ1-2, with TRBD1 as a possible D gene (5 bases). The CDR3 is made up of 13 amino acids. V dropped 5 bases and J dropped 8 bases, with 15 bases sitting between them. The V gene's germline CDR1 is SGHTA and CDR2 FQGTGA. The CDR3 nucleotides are TGTGCCAGCAGCCCTGGGTGGGGACGGGGCTACACCTTC. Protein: CASSPGWGRGYTF.

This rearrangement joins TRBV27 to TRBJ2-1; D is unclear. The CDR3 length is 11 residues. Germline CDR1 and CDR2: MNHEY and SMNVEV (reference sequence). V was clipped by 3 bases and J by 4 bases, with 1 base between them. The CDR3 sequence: CASSFYNEQFF. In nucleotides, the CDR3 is TGTGCCAGCAGTTTTTACAATGAGCAGTTCTTC.

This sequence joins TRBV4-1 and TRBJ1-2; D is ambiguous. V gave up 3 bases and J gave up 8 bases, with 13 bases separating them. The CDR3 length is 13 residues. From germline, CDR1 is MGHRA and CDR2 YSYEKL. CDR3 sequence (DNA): TGCGCCAGCAGCCAGGGCGGGGTTCAGGGCTACACCTTC. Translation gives CASSQGGVQGYTF.

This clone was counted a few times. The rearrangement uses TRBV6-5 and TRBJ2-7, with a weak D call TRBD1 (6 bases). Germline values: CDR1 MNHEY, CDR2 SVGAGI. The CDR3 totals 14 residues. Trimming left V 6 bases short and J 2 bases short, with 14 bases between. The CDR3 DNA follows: TGTGCCAGCAGACCCGGGACATTGACCTACGAGCAGTACTTC. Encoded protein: CASRPGTLTYEQYF.

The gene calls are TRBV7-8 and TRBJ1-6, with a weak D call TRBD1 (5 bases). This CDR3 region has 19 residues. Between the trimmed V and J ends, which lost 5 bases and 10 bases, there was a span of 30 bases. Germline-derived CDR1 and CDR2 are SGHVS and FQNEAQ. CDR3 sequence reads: CASSLMPRPSRGGNSPLHF. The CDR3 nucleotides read TGTGCCAGCAGCCTAATGCCCCGCCCCAGTCGGGGGGGGAACTCACCCCTCCACTTT.

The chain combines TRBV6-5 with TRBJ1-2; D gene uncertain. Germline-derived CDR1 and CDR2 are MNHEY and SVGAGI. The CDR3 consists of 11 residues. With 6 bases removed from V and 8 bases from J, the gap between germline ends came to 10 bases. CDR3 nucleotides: TGTGCCAGCAGCCCAGGCTTCGGCTACACCTTC. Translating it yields CASSPGFGYTF.